This T cell receptor (beta chain) was sequenced during a study of identical twins. Healthy Caucasians supplied all donations. V shed 7 bases and J shed 0 bases, with 13 bases lying between them. Germline loops: CDR1 ENHRY, CDR2 SYGVKD. The CDR3 totals 14 residues. TCRdb recomputed calls from the 5' RACE reads with MiXCR, one row per CDR3 protein. Here the sample spans some 790,000 distinct CDR3 sequences, about 20% being singletons. The same specimen was also included in a second study, on T cells expressing NK-cell markers. From that second work: Beta-chain profiling covered CD3+CD56+NKG2C+, CD3+CD56+NKG2C- and CD3+CD56-NKG2C+ sorted subsets. HCMV seropositivity characterized seven of the eight sequenced donors, and seronegativity one. An anti-gamma-delta TCR antibody was added in several experiments. It restricted sorting to alpha-beta TCR-expressing T cells.

This TCR came from a woman aged 18-30 years in good health. What was sequenced was PBMCs. This chain connects TRBV10-3 to TRBJ2-7, with D tentatively TRBD2 (6 bases). CDR3 residues: CAITDSGSSYEQYF. CDR3 in DNA: TGTGCCATCACCGATAGCGGAAGCTCCTACGAGCAGTACTTC.